The 27 T cell receptor beta chains below all came from one sample that was sequenced in a study of beta chain bispecific antibodies for T cell cancers. Study observations and caveats: In these mixed samples, most targeted TRBV reads derived from the leukemia cell line.

TCRdb re-derived calls from the 5' RACE reads in MiXCR, one entry per CDR3 protein. This table holds about 18,000 distinct CDR3 sequences, 2% to 2.5% found once. Expansion lasted around 3 days, with either anti-CD3 antibody OKT3 or CD3/CD28 beads. These receptors have no known antigen. The sample taken for sequencing was healthy donor T cells cultured with leukemia cells. The receptors stem from a human donor in good health. Some clones in this sample may be carry-over from other donors' samples.

This clonotype was seen many times. The rearrangement links TRBV20-1 to TRBJ2-7; D could derive from TRBD1 or TRBD2 (5 bases each). This CDR3 region has 15 residues. Germline V lookup: CDR1 DFQATT, CDR2 SNEGSKA (reference sequence). V lost 3 bases and J lost 0, with 15 bases in between. CDR3 in amino acids: CSARIFGASSYEQYF. The CDR3, as DNA: TGCAGTGCTAGGATCTTCGGGGCCAGCTCCTACGAGCAGTACTTC.

In this sample, this clonotype turned up a few times. This sequence may be a read error, since a much larger clone differs from it by one base. The chain combines TRBV9 with TRBJ1-6; D gene unclear. This CDR3 has 14 amino acids. Per the germline V gene, CDR1 is SGDLS and CDR2 is YYNGEE. V gave up 2 bases and J gave up 8 bases, with 11 bases separating them. The chain's CDR3 is CASSVERSDSPLHF. The CDR3 DNA sequence: TGTGCCAGCAGCGTGGAGCGTAGCGATTCACCCCTCCACTTT.

This clonotype was observed many times. The chain joins TRBV7-9 to TRBJ2-7, with 9 bases that match TRBD1. The CDR3 sequence is 15 residues long. Germline V gene lookup returns CDR1 SEHNR and CDR2 FQNEAQ (reference sequence). V lost 6 bases, J lost 2 bases, and 8 bases stayed unmatched. CDR3 protein: CASSLSGTGTYEQYF. The CDR3 DNA reads as TGTGCCAGCAGTCTCTCCGGGACAGGGACCTACGAGCAGTACTTC.

This clonotype was recorded many times. The chain recombines TRBV27 with TRBJ2-7; 9 bases are a match to TRBD2. After removal of 5 bases from V and 3 bases from J, the junction contained 8 bases not matched to a gene. This CDR3 is built from 15 residues. Germline V lookup: CDR1 MNHEY, CDR2 SMNVEV (reference sequence). The CDR3 reads CASSLSGGPFYEQYF. CDR3 nucleotides: TGTGCCAGCAGTCTCAGCGGGGGGCCCTTCTACGAGCAGTACTTC.

V gene TRBV7-9 combines with J gene TRBJ1-5, with no clear D. The CDR3 has 16 residues. Deletions cut 5 bases from V and 2 bases from J, with 16 bases between. Germline V CDR1 and CDR2: SEHNR, FQNEAQ (reference sequence). In DNA form, the CDR3 reads TGTGCCAGCAGCCCCCTGCTAGACGGTGGCAATCAGCCCCAGCATTTT. Its translation: CASSPLLDGGNQPQHF. The variable domain in full, with the rest retrieved from reference TRBV7-9 and TRBJ1-5, is DTGVSQNPRHKITKRGQNVTFRCDPISEHNRLYWYRQTLGQGPEFLTYFQNEAQLEKSRLLSDRFSAERPKGSFSTLEIQRTEQGDSAMYLCASSPLLDGGNQPQHFGDGTRLSIL.

Ten or more counts support this clonotype. The chain is built from TRBV28 and TRBJ1-1; 10 nucleotides line up with TRBD1. V gave up 4 bases and J gave up 2 bases; unmatched junction bases: 4. There are 15 residues in the CDR3. Germline CDR1 MDHEN, CDR2 SYDVKM. The CDR3 DNA is TGTGCCAGCAGTTCAGGACAGGGGGTAAACACTGAAGCTTTCTTT. Amino acid sequence: CASSSGQGVNTEAFF.

At least ten counts were recorded for this clonotype. The V and J genes are TRBV20-1 and TRBJ2-3, with D maybe TRBD2 (6 bases). V was pared by 3 bases and J by 1 base, with 8 bases between. CDR1 and CDR2 from the germline V gene are DFQATT and SNEGSKA (reference sequence). There are 13 residues in the CDR3. CDR3 nucleotide sequence: TGCAGTGCTAGGTTAGCGGGCACAGATACGCAGTATTTT. Translation: CSARLAGTDTQYF.

This clonotype came up many times. The V and J genes are TRBV18 and TRBJ2-3; 8 bases are a match to TRBD1. The CDR3 extends over 16 amino acids. Germline CDR1 is KGHSH and CDR2 is LQKENI. Trimming took 0 bases from V and 4 from J; bases not matched to a gene: 6. CDR3 bases: TGTGCCAGCTCACCACCGGACAGGGAAGTTTCAGATACGCAGTATTTT. Translation: CASSPPDREVSDTQYF.

Ten or more counts support this clonotype. The chain joins TRBV15 to TRBJ1-6, with D possibly being TRBD1 (6 bases). V was shortened by 5 bases and J by 5 bases, with 13 bases between the two germline ends. Germline V CDR1 and CDR2: LNHNV, YYDKDF (reference sequence). The CDR3 contains 15 residues. The CDR3 region is CATSSDRDNNSPLHF. The CDR3 coding sequence is TGTGCCACCAGCTCAGATCGGGACAATAATTCACCCCTCCACTTT.

This clonotype was detected ten times or more. The chain recombines TRBV7-2 with TRBJ2-5; TRBD2 matches at 9 bases. With V trimmed by 3 bases and J by 3 bases, 2 bases remained unmatched. Per the germline V gene, CDR1 is SGHTA and CDR2 is FQGNSA. This CDR3 contains 14 residues. CDR3 amino acids: CASSFAGGKETQYF. The CDR3 nucleotides are TGTGCCAGCAGCTTCGCGGGGGGGAAAGAGACCCAGTACTTC.

This clonotype occurred many times. The rearrangement joins TRBV7-3 to TRBJ2-2; 13 nucleotides line up with TRBD2. The CDR3 has 22 residues. The trim removed 4 bases at V and 3 bases at J, leaving 20 bases unmatched. Germline loops: CDR1 SGHTA, CDR2 FQGTGA. The CDR3 nucleotides read TGTGCCAGCAGCTCCCAAACTAGCGGGGGGGCCATGTGGGGAATAGACACCGGGGAGCTGTTTTTT. Translation gives CASSSQTSGGAMWGIDTGELFF.

This clonotype is medium-sized. This rearrangement joins TRBV4-1 to TRBJ2-7, with TRBD1 identical over 10 bases. V shed 3 bases and J 3 bases; nucleotides not matched to a gene: 2. The CDR3 sequence is 14 residues long. The germline gives CDR1 MGHRA, CDR2 YSYEKL. The CDR3 coding sequence is TGCGCCAGCAGCCAGGGGGACAGGGGCTACGAGCAGTACTTC. Its translation is CASSQGDRGYEQYF.

This chain uses TRBV29-1 with TRBJ2-2; possible D gene TRBD1, 5 bases. Germline lookup yields CDR1 SQVTM and CDR2 ANQGSEA. The CDR3 spans 16 residues. V shed 7 bases and J shed 5 bases, with 23 bases lying between them. CDR3 protein: CSARTGAPAATGELFF. CDR3 nucleotides: TGCAGCGCCCGTACTGGGGCTCCCGCTGCGACCGGGGAGCTGTTTTTT.

There are many counts of this clonotype. The rearrangement links TRBV7-9 to TRBJ1-1, with 11 bases that match TRBD1. The CDR3 extends over 15 amino acids. CDR1 is SEHNR, CDR2 FQNEAQ, per germline (reference sequence). The V gene end was trimmed by 5 bases and the J gene end by 5 bases; junction bases not matched to a gene: 7. CDR3 amino acids: CASSAPGTGGTEAFF. CDR3 bases: TGTGCCAGCAGCGCCCCCGGGACAGGGGGTACTGAAGCTTTCTTT.

This clonotype has a count of ten or more. This sequence joins TRBV12-3 or TRBV12-4 and TRBJ2-3; 10 bases align to TRBD2. The CDR3 is 19 residues long. Germline trimming cut 3 bases from V and 0 bases from J; bases unmatched to any gene: 12. CDR3 loop: CASSLMILAGASSTDTQYF. The CDR3 DNA sequence: TGTGCCAGCAGTTTGATGATTCTAGCGGGGGCCTCTAGCACAGATACGCAGTATTTT.

This clonotype was detected ten times or more. The CDR3 sequence is CASIRGPDTGELFF. CDR3 bases: TGTGCCAGCATCAGGGGGCCAGACACCGGGGAGCTGTTTTTT. The rearrangement uses TRBV6-1 and TRBJ2-2; TRBD1 agrees at 8 bases. Germline CDR1 is MNHNS and CDR2 is SASEGT. This CDR3 region has 14 residues. Trimming at V came to 7 bases and at J to 3 bases, leaving 4 bases not matched to a gene.

This clonotype was seen repeatedly, ten times or more. The V and J genes are TRBV5-1 and TRBJ1-1, with D unresolved. The V end was cut by 2 bases, the J end by 1 base, with 6 bases between. Germline-derived CDR1 and CDR2 are SGHRS and YFSETQ. The CDR3 consists of 13 residues. The CDR3 nucleotides read TGCGCCAGCAGCTTCACACCGAACACTGAAGCTTTCTTT. Translating gives CASSFTPNTEAFF.

This clonotype was observed many times. This rearrangement joins TRBV18 to TRBJ2-7, with D tentatively TRBD1 (5 bases). The V end was cut by 2 bases, the J end by 4 bases, with 12 bases between. The germline V gene has CDR1 KGHSH and CDR2 LQKENI. This CDR3 spans 14 amino acids. CDR3 coding DNA: TGTGCCAGCTCACCAATATTCAGGGCGTACGAGCAGTACTTC. Amino acid sequence: CASSPIFRAYEQYF.

This clonotype has at least ten counts. The chain joins TRBV10-2 to TRBJ2-7; D remains unclear. V was trimmed by 4 bases and J by 6 bases, leaving 22 bases between them. Germline-derived CDR1 and CDR2 are WSHSY and SAAADI. The CDR3 runs to 16 residues. CDR3 nucleotides: TGCGCCAGCAGTGTGCCCGCCGGGCTTACGGGTCTCGAGCAGTACTTC. Encoded protein: CASSVPAGLTGLEQYF.

This clonotype showed up many times. CDR3 sequence reads: CASSQERSSYNEQFF. The DNA for the CDR3 is TGTGCCAGCAGCCAAGAGAGGAGCTCCTACAATGAGCAGTTCTTC. This chain joins TRBV3-1 and TRBJ2-1; D is ambiguous. The CDR3 has 15 amino acids. Germline loops: CDR1 LGHDT, CDR2 YNNKEL (reference sequence). Trimming took 0 bases from V and 0 from J, leaving 6 bases between them.

This clonotype was counted ten times or more. V gene TRBV5-1 combines with J gene TRBJ2-3; 8 positions match TRBD2. V gave up 4 bases and J gave up 0 bases; unmatched junction bases: 4. CDR1 and CDR2 (germline): SGHRS, YFSETQ. The CDR3 contains 15 residues. For the CDR3, the DNA is TGCGCCAGCAGCCACCAGCGGGGGAGCACAGATACGCAGTATTTT. Amino acids: CASSHQRGSTDTQYF.

This clonotype was found many times. The J gene is TRBJ2-3, the V gene TRBV11-2; D may match TRBD1 or TRBD2 (5 bases each). This CDR3 has 16 amino acids. Germline lookup yields CDR1 SGHAT and CDR2 FQNNGV. Trimming removed 1 base at V and 0 bases at J, with 11 bases between. CDR3 sequence: CASSLGQGVSTDTQYF. The CDR3 nucleotides are TGTGCCAGCAGCTTAGGGCAGGGAGTTAGCACAGATACGCAGTATTTT.

This clonotype was detected only a few times. This chain joins TRBV13 and TRBJ1-1; D not certain. Germline values: CDR1 PRHDT, CDR2 FYEKMQ (reference sequence). The CDR3 is 12 residues long. The V and J ends lost 5 bases and 1 base respectively, with 5 bases between them. CDR3 nucleotide sequence: TGTGCCAGCAGCCAAGGGAACACTGAAGCTTTCTTT. Protein product: CASSQGNTEAFF. Combining the CDR3 with reference TRBV13 and TRBJ1-1 gives the whole variable domain AAGVIQSPRHLIKEKRETATLKCYPIPRHDTVYWYQQGPGQDPQFLISFYEKMQSDKGSIPDRFSAQQFSDYHSELNMSSLELGDSALYFCASSQGNTEAFFGQGTRLTVV.

This clonotype is categorized as medium-sized. The chain is built from TRBV2 and TRBJ2-7; TRBD1 aligns across 7 bases. The junction had 2 bases not matched to a gene; V was cut back by 4 bases and J by 2 bases. The CDR3 extends over 13 amino acids. Germline lookup yields CDR1 SNHLY and CDR2 FYNNEI. CDR3 DNA sequence: TGTGCCAGCAGTGGGGACAGCACCTACGAGCAGTACTTC. Its protein product is CASSGDSTYEQYF.

This clonotype has a count of ten or more. The chain employs TRBV5-1 and TRBJ2-5; D possibly corresponds to TRBD1 (5 bases). Germline CDR1 and CDR2: SGHRS and YFSETQ. Between the trimmed V and J ends, which lost 1 base and 4 bases, there was a span of 14 bases. This CDR3 is built from 15 residues. Here the CDR3 reads CASSLNGALVETQYF. The DNA for the CDR3 is TGCGCCAGCAGCTTGAATGGGGCCCTGGTAGAGACCCAGTACTTC.

This clonotype was seen ten or more times. J is TRBJ1-5 and V is TRBV4-1, with D perhaps TRBD1 (6 bases). With 1 base removed from V and 7 bases from J, the gap between germline ends came to 14 bases. Germline V lookup: CDR1 MGHRA, CDR2 YSYEKL. The CDR3 is made up of 15 amino acids. CDR3 region: CASSQGEGDQQPQHF. The CDR3 DNA sequence: TGCGCCAGCAGCCAAGGAGAGGGGGATCAACAGCCCCAGCATTTT.

The table lists this clonotype with many counts. This chain links TRBV20-1 with TRBJ2-7; TRBD1 matches 11 bases. CDR3 length: 14 amino acids. With V trimmed by 4 bases and J by 9 bases, 11 bases remained unmatched. Per the germline V gene, CDR1 is DFQATT and CDR2 is SNEGSKA (reference sequence). The DNA of the CDR3 is TGCAGTGCTACCGCCGGGACAGGGGGTTTCGTGCAGTACTTC. It is translated as CSATAGTGGFVQYF.